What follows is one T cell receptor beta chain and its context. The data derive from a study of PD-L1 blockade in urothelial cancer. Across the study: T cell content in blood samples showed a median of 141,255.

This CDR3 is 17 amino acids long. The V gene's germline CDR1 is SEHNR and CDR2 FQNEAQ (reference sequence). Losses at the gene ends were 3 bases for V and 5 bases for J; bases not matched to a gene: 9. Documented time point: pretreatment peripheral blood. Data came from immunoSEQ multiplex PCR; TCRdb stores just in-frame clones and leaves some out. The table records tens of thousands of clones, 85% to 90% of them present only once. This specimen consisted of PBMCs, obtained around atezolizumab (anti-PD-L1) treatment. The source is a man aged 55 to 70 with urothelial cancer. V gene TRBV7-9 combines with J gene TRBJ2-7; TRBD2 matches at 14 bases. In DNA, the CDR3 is TGTGCCAGCAGCTTGCCCTCCGGGACTAGCGGGAGAGACGAGCAGTACTTC. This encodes CASSLPSGTSGRDEQYF. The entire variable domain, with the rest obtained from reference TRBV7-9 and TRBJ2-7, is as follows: DTGVSQNPRHKITKRGQNVTFRCDPISEHNRLYWYRQTLGQGPEFLTYFQNEAQLEKSRLLSDRFSAERPKGSFSTLEIQRTEQGDSAMYLCASSLPSGTSGRDEQYFGPGTRLTVT.